Listed below are T cell receptor beta chains from one sample, sequenced in a study of control samples from healthy donors and cancer patients. Generated by immunoSEQ multiplex PCR, the TCRdb table keeps only in-frame clones and is missing some. Of 95,000 to 150,000 clones in the sample, about 87% were seen once. Material for sequencing was blood. These receptors were collected from a man aged 30 to 39 in good health. The CDR3 runs from the conserved cysteine through the conserved F or W. D genes are given only for firm matches. The size field is filled for only some rows; it gives once, few, many or a size class.

V gene,D gene,clone size,J gene,CDR3 protein,CDR3 DNA
TRBV6-5,-,-,TRBJ1-1,CASSIRPRGGTEAFF,TGTGCCAGCAGTATTCGACCTAGGGGAGGCACTGAAGCTTTCTTT
TRBV10-3,TRBD1,once,TRBJ2-1,CAISGGTGTSYNEQFF,TGTGCCATCAGTGGAGGGACAGGGACCAGCTACAATGAGCAGTTCTTC
TRBV4-1,TRBD2,-,TRBJ2-3,CASSQIPLAGGPGDTQYF,TGCGCCAGCAGCCAAATCCCTCTAGCGGGGGGGCCGGGAGATACGCAGTATTTT
TRBV6-4,TRBD2,few,TRBJ2-1,CASSEEAGGFSSYNEQFF,TGTGCCAGCAGTGAGGAAGCGGGGGGGTTCTCTTCCTACAATGAGCAGTTCTTC
TRBV2,-,-,TRBJ2-2,CASSWGVTGELFF,TGTGCCAGCAGTTGGGGGGTGACCGGGGAGCTGTTTTTT
TRBV5-6,-,-,TRBJ1-6,CASRGGRDSPLHF,TGTGCCAGCCGGGGGGGCCGGGATTCACCCCTCCACTTT
TRBV10-3,-,-,TRBJ1-5,CAISAGQREGSQHF,TGTGCCATCAGTGCAGGACAAAGGGAAGGGTCCCAGCATTTT
TRBV5-4,TRBD1,-,TRBJ1-5,CASSLGGTGGKNQPQHF,TGTGCCAGCAGCTTGGGTGGGACAGGGGGCAAAAATCAGCCCCAGCATTTT
TRBV4-1,-,-,TRBJ1-2,CASSQEGYGYTF,TGCGCCAGCAGCCAAGAGGGTTATGGCTACACCTTC
TRBV29-1,TRBD2,-,TRBJ2-3,CSVEDRTASGSTDTQYF,TGCAGCGTTGAAGATCGCACGGCTAGCGGGAGCACAGATACGCAGTATTTT
TRBV27,TRBD1,-,TRBJ1-5,CASSPFLPGTGFVQPQHF,TGTGCCAGCAGTCCATTTCTTCCCGGGACAGGGTTTGTGCAGCCCCAGCATTTT
TRBV7-2,TRBD2,-,TRBJ2-1,CASSFGASGGANEQFF,TGTGCCAGCAGCTTCGGAGCTAGCGGGGGGGCAAATGAGCAGTTCTTC
TRBV29-1,-,-,TRBJ1-3,CSVGVDSGSGNTIYF,TGCAGCGTTGGGGTGGACAGCGGCTCTGGAAACACCATATATTTT
TRBV4-1,-,-,TRBJ1-4,CASSQGARGREKLFF,TGCGCCAGCAGCCAAGGAGCCCGGGGTCGCGAAAAACTGTTTTTT
TRBV30,-,-,TRBJ1-6,CAWSVEGGPNSPLHF,TGTGCCTGGAGTGTAGAGGGAGGCCCCAATTCACCCCTCCACTTT
TRBV14,-,-,TRBJ2-3,CASRDGVSTDTQYF,TGTGCCAGCAGGGACGGCGTCAGCACAGATACGCAGTATTTT
TRBV7-2,-,-,TRBJ2-5,CASSLGPQETQYF,TGTGCCAGCAGCTTGGGACCGCAAGAGACCCAGTACTTC
TRBV5-1,-,-,TRBJ1-2,CASSLDLDGYTF,TGCGCCAGCAGCTTGGATTTGGATGGCTACACCTTC
TRBV9,-,once,TRBJ2-3,CASSVKGVTDTQYF,TGTGCCAGCAGCGTGAAAGGGGTTACAGATACGCAGTATTTT
TRBV5-5,-,-,TRBJ1-6,CASSLVTAESPLHF,TGTGCCAGCAGCTTGGTCACCGCAGAATCACCCCTCCACTTT
TRBV2,-,-,TRBJ2-7,CASSGDLALEQYF,TGTGCCAGCAGTGGGGACTTGGCCCTCGAGCAGTACTTC
TRBV12-3/TRBV12-4,-,once,TRBJ2-1,CASSVRADNEQFF,TGTGCCAGCAGTGTGAGGGCAGACAATGAGCAGTTCTTC
TRBV9,-,once,TRBJ2-2,CASSAPTYTGELFF,TGTGCCAGCAGCGCCCCAACGTACACCGGGGAGCTGTTTTTT
TRBV2,-,-,TRBJ1-2,CASTTDANYGYTF,TGTGCCAGCACCACAGATGCTAACTATGGCTACACCTTC
TRBV3-1/TRBV3-2,TRBD1,-,TRBJ1-1,CASSQQGARTEAFF,TGTGCCAGCAGCCAACAGGGGGCGCGGACTGAAGCTTTCTTT
TRBV7-3,TRBD1,-,TRBJ1-2,CASLTHGTGYYGYTF,TGTGCCAGCCTTACCCACGGGACAGGATACTATGGCTACACCTTC
TRBV2,-,-,TRBJ2-2,CASSVRGSATGELFF,TGTGCCAGCAGCGTCAGGGGTTCCGCCACCGGGGAGCTGTTTTTT
TRBV11-2,-,-,TRBJ2-1,CASSLDGVGHEQFF,TGTGCCAGCAGCTTAGACGGAGTGGGGCATGAGCAGTTCTTC
TRBV5-1,-,-,TRBJ1-1,CASSLKGDTEAFF,TGCGCCAGCAGCTTAAAGGGGGACACTGAAGCTTTCTTT
TRBV18,-,-,TRBJ1-5,CASSPGRDAQPQHF,TGTGCCAGCTCACCAGGTAGGGACGCTCAGCCCCAGCATTTT
TRBV2,-,many,TRBJ2-7,CASMAGPYEQYF,TGTGCCAGCATGGCAGGACCCTACGAGCAGTACTTC
TRBV13,-,-,TRBJ1-1,CASSSLTWRGTEAFF,TGTGCCAGCAGCTCCTTAACATGGAGGGGGACTGAAGCTTTCTTT
TRBV7-3,TRBD1,-,TRBJ2-3,CASSPDRVGTDTQYF,TGTGCCAGCAGCCCAGACAGGGTAGGGACAGATACGCAGTATTTT
TRBV2,-,few,TRBJ1-1,CASSEAGGGRAFF,TGTGCCAGCAGTGAGGCTGGGGGGGGGAGAGCTTTCTTT
TRBV2,-,-,TRBJ2-1,CASSEGPSSYNEQFF,TGTGCCAGCAGTGAAGGTCCTAGCTCCTACAATGAGCAGTTCTTC
TRBV20-1,-,-,TRBJ1-2,CSASGLYNYGYTF,TGCAGTGCTAGTGGACTCTATAACTATGGCTACACCTTC
TRBV6-1,-,-,TRBJ1-1,CASSATFGRTNTEAFF,TGTGCCAGCAGTGCGACTTTCGGACGGACAAACACTGAAGCTTTCTTT
TRBV10-3,-,-,TRBJ1-5,CAISESGHQGGYSNQPQHF,TGTGCCATCAGTGAGTCTGGGCACCAAGGGGGATATAGCAATCAGCCCCAGCATTTT
TRBV29-1,TRBD2,-,TRBJ2-3,CSARGTSGDVDTQYF,TGCAGCGCTCGAGGGACTAGCGGGGATGTAGATACGCAGTATTTT
TRBV25-1,TRBD1,-,TRBJ1-4,CASKGQGHEKLFF,TGTGCCAGCAAGGGACAGGGACATGAAAAACTGTTTTTT
TRBV7-3,-,-,TRBJ1-1,CASSPRGGGSNTEAFF,TGTGCCAGCAGCCCCAGGGGAGGAGGTTCGAACACTGAAGCTTTCTTT
TRBV3-1/TRBV3-2,TRBD2,-,TRBJ2-3,CASSQGLAGNTDTQYF,TGTGCCAGCAGCCAAGGACTAGCTGGGAACACAGATACGCAGTATTTT
TRBV11-3,-,-,TRBJ2-3,CASSRAGLGRGGPDTQYF,TGTGCCAGCAGCCGGGCGGGATTGGGCCGAGGAGGCCCAGATACGCAGTATTTT
TRBV11-2,-,once,TRBJ1-5,CASSLSSAGQPQHF,TGTGCCAGCAGCCTGAGTTCGGCGGGACAGCCCCAGCATTTT